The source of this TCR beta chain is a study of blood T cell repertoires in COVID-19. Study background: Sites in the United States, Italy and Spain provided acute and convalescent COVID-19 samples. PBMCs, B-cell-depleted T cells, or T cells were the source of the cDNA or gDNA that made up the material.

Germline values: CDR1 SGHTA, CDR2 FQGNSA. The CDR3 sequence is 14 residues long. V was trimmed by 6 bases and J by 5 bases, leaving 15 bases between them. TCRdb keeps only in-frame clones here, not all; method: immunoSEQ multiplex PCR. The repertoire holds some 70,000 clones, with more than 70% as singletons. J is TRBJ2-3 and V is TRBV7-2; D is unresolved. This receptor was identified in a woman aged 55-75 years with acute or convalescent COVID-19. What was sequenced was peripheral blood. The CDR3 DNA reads TGTGCCAGCAGGCCCCTCGAGGTCGAAGATACGCAGTATTTT. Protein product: CASRPLEVEDTQYF. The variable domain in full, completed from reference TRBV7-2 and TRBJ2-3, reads GAGVSQSPSNKVTEKGKDVELRCDPISGHTALYWYRQSLGQGLEFLIYFQGNSAPDKSGLPSDRFSAERTGGSVSTLTIQRTQQEDSAVYLCASRPLEVEDTQYFGPGTRLTVL.